A single sample gave rise to the 27 T cell receptor beta chains below, sequenced in a study of CD39 and CD103 CD8 tumor-infiltrating T cells. The data were produced by immunoSEQ multiplex PCR, yet TCRdb's version contains in-frame clones alone and is incomplete. The sample records 3,000 to 4,000 clones, roughly 69% being singletons. Input material: CD39- CD103- CD8+ T cells sorted from the tumor. Subset denoted: CD103-CD39- double-negative CD45RA- CD8 T cells. The receptors stem from a human donor with head and neck squamous cell carcinoma.

V gene TRBV4-1 combines with J gene TRBJ2-5; the match to TRBD1 covers 8 bases. V lost 0 bases to trimming and J lost 1 base; unmatched junction nucleotides: 1. The CDR3 covers 15 residues. Germline V gives CDR1 MGHRA, CDR2 YSYEKL. The CDR3 protein is CASSQEDRVQETQYF. The DNA for the CDR3 is TGCGCCAGCAGCCAAGAGGACAGGGTCCAAGAGACCCAGTACTTC.

This clone was observed a handful of times. CDR3 coding DNA: TGTGCCGGTCAGGATGGGGAGGAGGATACGCAGTATTTT. Protein: CAGQDGEEDTQYF. The chain links TRBV5-6 to TRBJ2-3, with a tentative D call TRBD2 (6 bases). V was pared by 10 bases and J by 6 bases, with 18 bases between. CDR3 length: 13 amino acids. CDR1 is SGHDT and CDR2 is YYEEEE in the germline V gene.

This clone appeared a single time. The chain has TRBV5-1 and TRBJ1-1, with TRBD1 matching over 8 bases. V dropped 3 bases and J dropped 0; count of bases not matched to a gene: 4. This CDR3 is built from 15 residues. Germline values: CDR1 SGHRS, CDR2 YFSETQ. In nucleotides, the CDR3 is TGCGCCAGCAGCTCGTGGACAGGGATGAACACTGAAGCTTTCTTT. Protein product: CASSSWTGMNTEAFF.

The table lists this clone with a few counts. This chain connects TRBV2 to TRBJ2-4; 10 bases map to TRBD1. Per germline, CDR1 SNHLY and CDR2 FYNNEI. V lost 8 bases, J lost 9 bases, and 16 bases stayed unmatched. This CDR3 region has 16 residues. The CDR3 spells CASLPSAGTGDSIQYF. Here the CDR3 DNA reads TGTGCCAGCCTCCCGTCCGCCGGGACAGGGGATAGCATTCAGTACTTC.

The V gene is TRBV11-2, the J gene TRBJ1-5, with D unresolved. Trimming took 4 bases from V and 6 from J, leaving 10 bases between them. Germline loops: CDR1 SGHAT, CDR2 FQNNGV. CDR3 size: 13 residues. The CDR3, as DNA: TGTGCCAGCAGCTCTATGGCAGGTCAGCCCCAGCATTTT. Its translation: CASSSMAGQPQHF.

The chain has TRBV5-1 and TRBJ2-1; possible D gene TRBD2, 6 bases. CDR3 size: 16 residues. Trimming took off 0 bases at V and 0 bases at J, with 10 bases between the two ends. The germline CDR1 and CDR2 sequences are SGHRS and YFSETQ. CDR3 amino acids: CASSLAGGSSYNEQFF. The DNA of the CDR3 is TGCGCCAGCAGCTTGGCCGGGGGTAGCTCCTACAATGAGCAGTTCTTC.

The chain recombines TRBV27 with TRBJ2-3; D gene ambiguous. CDR1 and CDR2 from the germline V gene are MNHEY and SMNVEV (reference sequence). The CDR3 spans 17 residues. V lost 10 bases and J 2 bases, leaving 25 bases between the germline ends. The CDR3 DNA follows: TGTGCCACCCAACCCCCCGGCGCTGGCCAAAACACAGATACGCAGTATTTT. Translating it yields CATQPPGAGQNTDTQYF.

In its sample, this clone was seen a few times. This sequence joins TRBV2 and TRBJ2-2; D gene uncertain. Between the trimmed V and J ends, which lost 1 base and 1 base, there was a span of 10 bases. Looked up from germline, CDR1 is SNHLY and CDR2 is FYNNEI. The CDR3 is 16 residues long. The CDR3 DNA reads TGTGCCAGCAGTGAAGTGTGGGGTGGGAACACCGGGGAGCTGTTTTTT. Its translation: CASSEVWGGNTGELFF. Combining the CDR3 with reference TRBV2 and TRBJ2-2 gives the whole variable domain EPEVTQTPSHQVTQMGQEVILRCVPISNHLYFYWYRQILGQKVEFLVSFYNNEISEKSEIFDDQFSVERPDGSNFTLKIRSTKLEDSAMYFCASSEVWGGNTGELFFGEGSRLTVL.

By proportion, this clone is hyperexpanded (1% or more). V is TRBV27 and J is TRBJ1-2; unclear D gene. Between the trimmed V and J ends, which lost 5 bases and 0 bases, there was a span of 10 bases. This CDR3 spans 14 amino acids. Per germline, CDR1 MNHEY and CDR2 SMNVEV (reference sequence). CDR3 coding DNA: TGTGCCAGCAGTATTACCGGGCCTAACTATGGCTACACCTTC. It yields the protein CASSITGPNYGYTF.

This chain joins TRBV6-5 and TRBJ1-6; the D gene is possibly TRBD1 (5 bases). The CDR3 spans 12 residues. V gave up 5 bases and J gave up 18 bases, with 17 bases separating them. From germline, CDR1 is MNHEY and CDR2 SVGAGI. This CDR3 reads CASSQPGFPTHF. DNA for the CDR3: TGTGCCAGCAGTCAACCAGGGTTCCCCACCCACTTT.

The rearrangement uses TRBV29-1 and TRBJ2-3, with D perhaps matching TRBD1 (5 bases). The CDR3 runs to 13 residues. The V gene's germline CDR1 is SQVTM and CDR2 ANQGSEA. V was clipped by 6 bases and J by 4 bases, with 14 bases between them. The chain's CDR3 is CSVSGWGADTQYF. The CDR3 DNA reads as TGCAGCGTGTCCGGGTGGGGCGCAGATACGCAGTATTTT.

The chain joins TRBV9 to TRBJ2-1; 7 nucleotides align to TRBD1. The CDR3 runs to 13 residues. V was clipped by 3 bases and J by 8 bases; unmatched bases: 5. Germline CDR1 and CDR2: SGDLS and YYNGEE. CDR3 in amino acids: CASSGDRDYEQFF. As DNA, the CDR3 is TGTGCCAGCAGCGGAGACAGGGATTATGAGCAGTTCTTC. The whole variable domain, filled in from reference TRBV9 and TRBJ2-1, reads DSGVTQTPKHLITATGQRVTLRCSPRSGDLSVYWYQQSLDQGLQFLIQYYNGEERAKGNILERFSAQQFPDLHSELNLSSLELGDSALYFCASSGDRDYEQFFGPGTRLTVL.

The sample holds a few counts of this clone. The chain couples TRBV4-3 to TRBJ1-1; TRBD1 might be the D (5 bases). The CDR3 runs to 13 residues. Germline CDR1 is LGHNA and CDR2 is YSLEER. Trimming cost V 1 base and J 5 bases, with 8 bases left between them. CDR3 bases: TGCGCCAGCAGCCAAGCTCGGGGGACTGAAGCTTTCTTT. Translated, it gives CASSQARGTEAFF.

This clone was seen more than once but under ten times. This sequence joins TRBV7-3 and TRBJ2-7, with D possibly being TRBD1 (6 bases). Germline-derived CDR1 and CDR2 are SGHTA and FQGTGA. Between the trimmed V and J ends, which lost 5 bases and 1 base, there was a span of 15 bases. There are 15 residues in the CDR3. The CDR3 region has the DNA TGTGCCAGCAGCCCTCGGACAGTCTCGTCCTACGAGCAGTACTTC. Translating it yields CASSPRTVSSYEQYF.

There are a few counts of this clone. The rearrangement links TRBV9 to TRBJ1-5, with 8 bases that match TRBD1. With V trimmed by 1 base and J by 4 bases, 4 bases remained unmatched. The CDR3 spans 15 residues. Germline-derived CDR1 and CDR2 are SGDLS and YYNGEE. The CDR3 loop reads CASSVSGGPNQPQHF. The CDR3, as DNA: TGTGCCAGCAGCGTATCAGGGGGCCCTAATCAGCCCCAGCATTTT.

This chain connects TRBV5-1 to TRBJ2-5; D possibly corresponds to TRBD1 (5 bases). CDR3 length equals 16 residues. With 4 bases removed from V and 0 bases from J, the gap between germline ends came to 16 bases. Looked up from germline, CDR1 is SGHRS and CDR2 is YFSETQ. In DNA form, the CDR3 reads TGCGCCAGCAGCCCGCCGACAGACCTGTACCAAGAGACCCAGTACTTC. Amino acids: CASSPPTDLYQETQYF.

The chain combines TRBV7-9 with TRBJ2-5; D not resolved. CDR3 length: 13 amino acids. Germline CDR1 SEHNR, CDR2 FQNEAQ (reference sequence). Between the trimmed V and J ends, which lost 2 bases and 3 bases, there was a span of 7 bases. CDR3 nucleotides: TGTGCCAGCAGCTTATCCCCTGAAGAGACCCAGTACTTC. It yields the protein CASSLSPEETQYF.

This clone has just a few counts. Other DNA sequences of this sample code for an identical CDR3. The J gene is TRBJ2-7, the V gene TRBV5-1, with D possibly matching TRBD1 (6 bases). The CDR3 sequence is 13 residues long. V was pared by 5 bases and J by 1 base, with 10 bases between. CDR1 SGHRS and CDR2 YFSETQ come from the germline V gene. For the CDR3, the DNA is TGCGCCAGCAGTTGGGGGACATCCTACGAGCAGTACTTC. Translated, it gives CASSWGTSYEQYF.

This chain links TRBV4-1 with TRBJ2-2, with D perhaps TRBD2 (7 bases). V dropped 0 bases and J dropped 7 bases, with 18 bases sitting between them. Germline CDR1 is MGHRA and CDR2 is YSYEKL. The CDR3 has 17 residues. CDR3 in amino acids: CASSQDEVRRGGGELFF. For the CDR3, the DNA is TGCGCCAGCAGCCAAGATGAAGTGAGGAGGGGGGGCGGGGAGCTGTTTTTT.

The chain combines TRBV7-9 with TRBJ1-1, with TRBD1 identical over 12 bases. Germline loops: CDR1 SEHNR, CDR2 FQNEAQ (reference sequence). J was trimmed by 4 bases and V by 5 bases; bases with no gene match: 5. There are 15 residues in the CDR3. In nucleotides, the CDR3 is TGTGCCAGCAGCACACGGGACAGGGGGCTCACTGAAGCTTTCTTT. It translates to CASSTRDRGLTEAFF.

The J gene is TRBJ1-1, the V gene TRBV28, with a possible D match to TRBD1 (6 bases). The germline CDR1 and CDR2 sequences are MDHEN and SYDVKM. The V gene lost 7 bases and the J gene lost 6 bases, with 15 bases spanning the gap. The CDR3 covers 13 residues. CDR3 DNA sequence: TGTGCCAGCACTAAAAGGGGGGATCCTGAAGCTTTCTTT. Amino acid sequence: CASTKRGDPEAFF.

V usage is TRBV27 and J usage is TRBJ2-7; D ambiguous. Germline lookup yields CDR1 MNHEY and CDR2 SMNVEV (reference sequence). CDR3 length: 12 amino acids. Trimming shortened V by 5 bases and J by 7 bases, and 12 bases separated the two germline ends. Written as DNA, the CDR3 is TGTGCCAGCAGTCCCCTAGGCGGTGAGCAGTACTTC. The encoded protein is CASSPLGGEQYF.

The CDR3 nucleotides are TGCGCCAGCAGCCTAAACTTGCACGGAAACACCATATATTTT. Protein: CASSLNLHGNTIYF. This chain uses TRBV4-1 with TRBJ1-3; D not certain. The CDR3 is 14 residues long. Germline V lookup: CDR1 MGHRA, CDR2 YSYEKL. V was pared by 4 bases and J by 4 bases, with 11 bases between.

Relative to its sample, this clone is medium-sized (0.01 to 0.1%). The chain carries TRBV27 and TRBJ1-4; D is ambiguous. Trimming took off 5 bases at V and 2 bases at J, with 27 bases between the two ends. Per the germline V gene, CDR1 is MNHEY and CDR2 is SMNVEV (reference sequence). The CDR3 loop spans 20 amino acids. The CDR3 coding sequence is TGTGCCAGCAGTCCAACAATTAGACGGAACCGGAAAAATACTAATGAAAAACTGTTTTTT. Residues: CASSPTIRRNRKNTNEKLFF.

The genes are TRBV30 and TRBJ2-1, with TRBD1 identical over 9 bases. V trimming: 2 bases; J trimming: 7 bases; junction bases outside the gene matches: 6. The CDR3 extends over 14 amino acids. The germline V gene has CDR1 GTSNPN and CDR2 SVGIG (reference sequence). CDR3 amino acids: CAWSLTGGFNEQFF. CDR3 sequence (DNA): TGTGCCTGGAGTCTTACAGGGGGCTTTAATGAGCAGTTCTTC.

The V gene is TRBV15, the J gene TRBJ1-3, with 10 bases matching TRBD1. CDR3 length: 16 residues. Per germline, CDR1 LNHNV and CDR2 YYDKDF (reference sequence). V was pared by 5 bases and J by 1 base, with 5 bases of the junction left unmatched. The CDR3 DNA reads as TGTGCCACCAGCTTCCCGGGACAGGGGTCTGGAAACACCATATATTTT. Residues: CATSFPGQGSGNTIYF.

The chain recombines TRBV6-5 with TRBJ1-6; no clear D gene. The V end lost 5 bases, the J end lost 6 bases, and 14 bases lay between the germline ends. The length of the CDR3 is 15 residues. Per germline, CDR1 MNHEY and CDR2 SVGAGI. CDR3 amino acids: CASSPMYLGNSPLHF. In DNA form, the CDR3 reads TGTGCCAGCAGTCCTATGTATTTGGGTAATTCACCCCTCCACTTT.